Each of the 14 T cell receptor beta chains below was sequenced from the same sample in a study of human T cells and chemical hapten exposure. TCRdb re-derived calls from the RACE reads in MiXCR, one entry per CDR3 protein. The repertoire includes a few hundred thousand distinct CDR3 sequences, roughly 6% of them detected once, and over 5.5% sits in the top ten. Time point noted: patch test 2, 6 weeks after DPC sensitization. Specified treatment: therapeutic diphenylcyclopropenone sensitization with weekly scalp DPC. The material sequenced was whole blood, taken in connection with sensitization to the hapten diphenylcyclopropenone (DPC). These receptors were obtained from a woman aged 18 to 35 with alopecia areata. Some clones in this sample may be carry-over from other donors' samples.

The chain couples TRBV28 to TRBJ2-4; D might be TRBD1 (6 bases). The CDR3 sequence is 16 residues long. CDR1 is MDHEN, CDR2 SYDVKM, per germline. The V end lost 3 bases, the J end lost 0 bases, and 12 bases lay between the germline ends. CDR3 DNA: TGTGCCAGCAGTTTTCGAGGGGGTTTAGCCAAAAACATTCAGTACTTC. Protein product: CASSFRGGLAKNIQYF.

This clonotype was found many times. The V gene is TRBV20-1, the J gene TRBJ2-2; TRBD1 is a possible D gene (5 bases). From germline, CDR1 is DFQATT and CDR2 SNEGSKA (reference sequence). V gave up 2 bases and J gave up 4 bases, with 8 bases separating them. This CDR3 is 13 amino acids long. CDR3 loop: CSARQGSTGELFF. CDR3 coding DNA: TGCAGTGCTAGACAGGGTTCCACCGGGGAGCTGTTTTTT.

The V call is TRBV5-6, the J call TRBJ2-5; TRBD2 matches at 7 bases. The V gene end was trimmed by 6 bases and the J gene end by 2 bases; junction bases not matched to a gene: 19. The CDR3 sequence is 18 residues long. Germline CDR1 SGHDT, CDR2 YYEEEE. The CDR3 protein is CASIRGYGRAGLQETQYF. CDR3 DNA: TGTGCCAGCATCCGGGGCTATGGTCGAGCGGGACTTCAAGAGACCCAGTACTTC.

This clonotype was seen a handful of times. This sequence joins TRBV4-3 and TRBJ2-5, with 8 positions matching TRBD2. The V segment lost 0 bases and the J segment 5 bases; nucleotides outside the gene matches: 8. The germline V gene has CDR1 LGHNA and CDR2 YSLEER. CDR3 length: 16 amino acids. The CDR3 here is CASSQEAGAVRETQYF. The CDR3 region has the DNA TGCGCCAGCAGCCAAGAAGCGGGGGCCGTCCGGGAGACCCAGTACTTC.

The sample holds a few counts of this clonotype. J is TRBJ2-3 and V is TRBV28; 8 bases fit TRBD2. This CDR3 contains 15 residues. Trimming at V came to 8 bases and at J to 1 base, leaving 8 bases not matched to a gene. Germline V gene sequence: CDR1 MDHEN, CDR2 SYDVKM. The CDR3 region has the DNA TGTGCCAGCCAAGTCGGGGGGGTCGGCACAGATACGCAGTATTTT. Its translation is CASQVGGVGTDTQYF.

This clonotype was found many times. The chain employs TRBV7-9 and TRBJ1-5; the D gene is possibly TRBD1 (6 bases). This CDR3 region has 18 residues. Germline lookup yields CDR1 SEHNR and CDR2 FQNEAQ (reference sequence). V lost 5 bases and J 5 bases, leaving 25 bases between the germline ends. The CDR3 DNA sequence: TGTGCCAGCAGCCCGACCAACAGGGTACCCTCTTCTCATCAGCCCCAGCATTTT. As protein: CASSPTNRVPSSHQPQHF.

This clonotype was seen a handful of times. The chain combines TRBV3-1 with TRBJ2-5; tentative D call: TRBD2 (6 bases). Germline V gene lookup returns CDR1 LGHDT and CDR2 YNNKEL (reference sequence). Trimming took 4 bases from V and 2 from J, leaving 14 bases between them. The CDR3 is 15 amino acids. The CDR3 is CASSPELAEQETQYF. The CDR3 region has the DNA TGTGCCAGCAGCCCCGAACTAGCCGAACAAGAGACCCAGTACTTC.

The DNA of the CDR3 is TGTGCCAGCAGTTACTCACAGGGGAGTGAGATAAATTCACCCCTCCACTTT. Protein sequence: CASSYSQGSEINSPLHF. This chain joins TRBV6-5 and TRBJ1-6, with TRBD1 matching over 7 bases. J lost 7 bases, V lost 0 bases, and 9 bases had no gene match. Germline V gives CDR1 MNHEY, CDR2 SVGAGI. The CDR3 is made up of 17 amino acids.

This clonotype has ten or more counts. The chain employs TRBV18 and TRBJ1-2, with TRBD1 matching 7 bases. Per the germline V gene, CDR1 is KGHSH and CDR2 is LQKENI. CDR3 size: 15 residues. V was pared by 3 bases and J by 0 bases, with 4 bases of the junction left unmatched. The CDR3 sequence is CASSPRDSSNYGYTF. DNA for the CDR3: TGTGCCAGCTCACCGCGGGACAGCTCTAACTATGGCTACACCTTC.

This clonotype was observed a handful of times. The chain couples TRBV7-2 to TRBJ1-3; D gene ambiguous. Trimming removed 5 bases at V and 4 bases at J, with 18 bases between. The CDR3 has 16 amino acids. Germline CDR1 reads SGHTA; CDR2 reads FQGNSA. The CDR3 spells CASSPTGPPSGNTIYF. CDR3 nucleotide sequence: TGTGCCAGCAGCCCTACCGGGCCCCCTTCAGGAAACACCATATATTTT.

The chain uses TRBV6-1 and TRBJ2-1; 15 bases fit TRBD2. This CDR3 comprises 18 residues. The J segment lost 8 bases and the V segment lost 4 bases, leaving 12 bases of the junction unmatched. CDR1 is MNHNS, CDR2 SASEGT, per germline. Here the CDR3 reads CASSANMGLAGGWDEQFF. The CDR3 DNA reads TGTGCCAGCAGTGCGAACATGGGACTAGCGGGGGGCTGGGATGAGCAGTTCTTC.

The CDR3 spells CASSDHKETQYF. Written as DNA, the CDR3 is TGTGCCAGCAGCGACCACAAAGAGACCCAGTACTTC. J is TRBJ2-5 and V is TRBV2; D uncertain. Germline V CDR1 and CDR2: SNHLY, FYNNEI. The CDR3 extends over 12 amino acids. Trimming left V 6 bases short and J 3 bases short, with 8 bases between.

This clonotype has only a few counts. The chain is built from TRBV10-3 and TRBJ1-4; a possible D gene is TRBD1 (6 bases). The V gene's germline CDR1 is ENHRY and CDR2 SYGVKD. V lost 4 bases, J lost 8 bases, and 20 bases lay in between. The CDR3 is 16 amino acids. The CDR3 loop reads CAISVGQSTKGEKLFF. The DNA of the CDR3 is TGTGCCATCAGTGTTGGACAGAGCACTAAGGGAGAAAAACTGTTTTTT.

The CDR3 sequence: CASYYRGREDIQYF. CDR3 sequence (DNA): TGTGCCAGCTACTACAGGGGCCGGGAGGACATTCAGTACTTC. The chain uses TRBV6-1 and TRBJ2-4; perhaps D is TRBD1 or TRBD2 (7 bases each). CDR3 length: 14 residues. V shed 8 bases and J shed 8 bases, with 19 bases lying between them. CDR1 is MNHNS and CDR2 is SASEGT in the germline V gene.